The 29 T cell receptor beta chains below come from one sample, sequenced in a study of T cell repertoires in cytomegalovirus infection. Using its own MiXCR run on the reads, TCRdb lists one record per CDR3 protein. In the table there are approximately 500,000 distinct CDR3 sequences, around 11% of which are singletons. The source material was PBMCs. These receptors were taken from a human donor in good health (CMV status not recorded). Some clones in this sample may be carry-over from other donors' samples.

This chain links TRBV6-5 with TRBJ2-3; TRBD1 matches 8 bases. V lost 5 bases, J lost 6 bases, and 10 bases stayed unmatched. The CDR3 totals 15 residues. Germline CDR1 reads MNHEY; CDR2 reads SVGAGI. The CDR3 DNA reads as TGTGCCAGCAGTACTGGACAGGGTACGGGGGATACGCAGTATTTT. It encodes CASSTGQGTGDTQYF.

This clonotype has just one count. This chain joins TRBV20-1 and TRBJ2-1; 7 bases map to TRBD2. V shed 7 bases, J shed 7 bases, and the junction held 13 bases outside the gene matches. CDR1 and CDR2 (germline): DFQATT, SNEGSKA (reference sequence). This CDR3 spans 14 amino acids. The CDR3 coding sequence is TGCAGTGTACCGCCGGCGGGAGCGAGAAATGAGCAGTTCTTC. It is translated as CSVPPAGARNEQFF.

V gene TRBV3-1 combines with J gene TRBJ1-5, with a tentative D call TRBD1 (6 bases). Trimming pared 2 bases from V and 2 bases from J, leaving 22 bases between. The CDR3 runs to 19 residues. Germline V CDR1 and CDR2: LGHDT, YNNKEL (reference sequence). In DNA, the CDR3 is TGTGCCAGCAGCCAATTTCCGACAGGACCCCGAGGAGGCAATCAGCCCCAGCATTTT. Protein product: CASSQFPTGPRGGNQPQHF.

The table lists this clonotype with many counts. The chain has TRBV7-9 and TRBJ2-3; D is unclear. Trimming took off 2 bases at V and 0 bases at J, with 24 bases between the two ends. Per the germline V gene, CDR1 is SEHNR and CDR2 is FQNEAQ (reference sequence). CDR3 length: 20 amino acids. CDR3 protein: CASSLCCGVPSPDSTDTQYF. For the CDR3, the DNA is TGTGCCAGCAGCTTATGTTGCGGCGTACCCTCCCCTGATAGCACAGATACGCAGTATTTT.

This clonotype has at least ten counts. This sequence joins TRBV20-1 and TRBJ2-2; D gene unclear. The CDR3 loop spans 12 amino acids. Germline CDR1 is DFQATT and CDR2 is SNEGSKA (reference sequence). Between the trimmed V and J ends, which lost 1 base and 8 bases, there was a span of 8 bases. CDR3 amino acids: CSARGDPGELFF. The CDR3 nucleotides are TGCAGTGCTAGAGGGGATCCGGGGGAGCTGTTTTTT.

The table lists this clonotype with many counts. CDR3 residues: CASAGRAGDNEQFF. The CDR3 DNA is TGTGCCAGCGCTGGCCGGGCAGGGGACAATGAGCAGTTCTTC. The chain carries TRBV6-6 and TRBJ2-1, with a weak D call TRBD1 (6 bases). The length of the CDR3 is 14 residues. V dropped 8 bases and J dropped 5 bases, with 16 bases sitting between them. Germline lookup yields CDR1 MNHNY and CDR2 SVGAGI (reference sequence).

Of note for this clonotype: The junction does not match germline at one end; this may be a read error. This rearrangement joins TRBV7-2 to TRBJ1-1; no clear D gene. The CDR3 has 14 residues. Germline lookup yields CDR1 SGHTA and CDR2 FQGNSA. The CDR3 protein is CARSSRRGYTEAFF. For the CDR3, the DNA is TGTGCCAGAAGCTCGAGAAGAGGGTACACTGAAGCTTTCTTT.

This clonotype has more than one count but fewer than ten. This chain connects TRBV27 to TRBJ2-7, with 10 bases lining up with TRBD1. Germline values: CDR1 MNHEY, CDR2 SMNVEV (reference sequence). After removal of 0 bases from V and 2 bases from J, the junction contained 4 bases not matched to a gene. The CDR3 loop spans 16 amino acids. The CDR3, as DNA: TGTGCCAGCAGTTTATCTTCCGGACAGGGGGCCTACGAGCAGTACTTC. This translates into CASSLSSGQGAYEQYF.

This clonotype was counted ten times or more. The DNA for the CDR3 is TGTGCCAGCAGCCAAGATTTGGGACAGAGATCCTACGAGCAGTACTTC. It specifies CASSQDLGQRSYEQYF. The chain recombines TRBV14 with TRBJ2-7; TRBD1 aligns across 7 bases. CDR1 is SGHDN, CDR2 FVKESK, per germline. The CDR3 has 16 residues. The trim removed 0 bases at V and 1 base at J, leaving 6 bases unmatched.

This clonotype has ten or more counts. This chain links TRBV7-3 with TRBJ2-1; TRBD2 matches 9 bases. The V gene's germline CDR1 is SGHTA and CDR2 FQGTGA. V lost 3 bases, J lost 2 bases, and 2 bases stayed unmatched. This CDR3 is built from 15 residues. CDR3 nucleotide sequence: TGTGCCAGCAGCTTGAGCGGGGGGACCTACAATGAGCAGTTCTTC. Protein product: CASSLSGGTYNEQFF.

The chain links TRBV15 to TRBJ1-2; D is undetermined. This CDR3 has 13 amino acids. Germline V gene lookup returns CDR1 LNHNV and CDR2 YYDKDF (reference sequence). The germline V and J ends were trimmed by 0 bases and 4 bases, with 6 bases remaining between them. CDR3 amino acids: CATSRDHAYGYTF. CDR3 in DNA: TGTGCCACCAGCAGAGATCATGCCTATGGCTACACCTTC.

This clonotype showed up many times. This sequence joins TRBV4-1 and TRBJ2-3; TRBD1 matches 7 bases. The CDR3 is 17 amino acids. Trimming at V came to 4 bases and at J to 4 bases, leaving 14 bases not matched to a gene. Germline loops: CDR1 MGHRA, CDR2 YSYEKL. CDR3 in amino acids: CASSLRAGQEVADTQYF. The CDR3 DNA reads TGCGCCAGCAGCCTCCGAGCTGGACAGGAGGTGGCAGATACGCAGTATTTT.

This clonotype was detected many times. This chain connects TRBV20-1 to TRBJ2-1; 10 bases are a match to TRBD2. CDR1 is DFQATT and CDR2 is SNEGSKA in the germline V gene (reference sequence). Trimming at V came to 6 bases and at J to 4 bases, leaving 12 bases not matched to a gene. This CDR3 has 16 amino acids. CDR3 in amino acids: CSASWTSGARYNEQFF. CDR3 nucleotide sequence: TGCAGTGCCTCATGGACTAGCGGAGCCAGATACAATGAGCAGTTCTTC.

This clonotype was seen repeatedly, ten times or more. This chain connects TRBV5-5 to TRBJ1-4; D call uncertain. Per the germline V gene, CDR1 is SGHKS and CDR2 is YYEKEE (reference sequence). This CDR3 comprises 11 residues. The V end was cut by 4 bases, the J end by 13 bases, with 11 bases between. CDR3 region: CASSPSEGLFF. CDR3 nucleotides: TGTGCCAGCAGCCCCTCGGAGGGACTGTTTTTT.

This clonotype was detected ten times or more. The V gene is TRBV7-9, the J gene TRBJ2-7, with 15 bases matching TRBD2. CDR1 SEHNR and CDR2 FQNEAQ come from the germline V gene (reference sequence). The trim removed 5 bases at V and 1 base at J, leaving 9 bases unmatched. The CDR3 runs 18 residues. CDR3 region: CASSGRTSGRDLSYEQYF. The CDR3 region has the DNA TGTGCCAGCAGCGGCAGGACTAGCGGGAGGGATTTGTCCTACGAGCAGTACTTC.

J is TRBJ1-2 and V is TRBV20-1; TRBD1 aligns across 8 bases. Germline assignment: CDR1 DFQATT and CDR2 SNEGSKA (reference sequence). The CDR3 length is 13 residues. This CDR3 reads CSYSTGAFDGYTF. The CDR3 nucleotides are TGCAGCTATTCGACAGGGGCTTTTGATGGCTACACCTTC.

This clonotype was seen more than once but under ten times. The rearrangement links TRBV11-2 to TRBJ2-1; weak D call: TRBD2 (6 bases). CDR1 is SGHAT and CDR2 is FQNNGV in the germline V gene. The V gene lost 6 bases and the J gene lost 2 bases, with 14 bases spanning the gap. The CDR3 is 15 residues long. The CDR3 DNA sequence: TGTGCCAGCAGGCCGGCCGGGGGTACCTACAATGAGCAGTTCTTC. Its protein is CASRPAGGTYNEQFF.

As regards this clonotype: Mismatch with germline at one junction end may stem from a read error. This rearrangement joins TRBV4-1 to TRBJ2-1; D is possibly TRBD2 (7 bases). The germline gives CDR1 MGHRA, CDR2 YSYEKL. This CDR3 has 17 residues. This chain's CDR3 is CASSHGGGSLPYNEQFF. CDR3 in DNA: TGTGCCAGCAGCCACGGGGGCGGGAGCCTACCCTACAATGAGCAGTTCTTC.

This clonotype was seen many times. This sequence joins TRBV6-6 and TRBJ2-5; 12 bases match TRBD1. Germline loops: CDR1 MNHNY, CDR2 SVGAGI (reference sequence). V was clipped by 8 bases and J by 5 bases; unmatched bases: 9. This CDR3 spans 15 amino acids. CDR3 sequence reads: CASYSGTGGMETQYF. Here the CDR3 DNA reads TGTGCCAGCTACTCCGGGACAGGGGGCATGGAGACCCAGTACTTC.

This clonotype was seen ten or more times. J is TRBJ2-2 and V is TRBV28; a possible D gene is TRBD1 (5 bases). The CDR3 is 17 amino acids. Germline CDR1 is MDHEN and CDR2 is SYDVKM. Trimming left V 3 bases short and J 4 bases short, with 18 bases between. DNA of the CDR3: TGTGCCAGCAGTTTGAGTCAGGGCGTGAGGAGCACCGGGGAGCTGTTTTTT. Translating it yields CASSLSQGVRSTGELFF.

This chain links TRBV18 with TRBJ2-5; D remains unclear. Germline loops: CDR1 KGHSH, CDR2 LQKENI. V lost 3 bases and J 1 base, leaving 9 bases between the germline ends. The CDR3 spans 14 residues. The CDR3, as DNA: TGTGCCAGCTCACCCGTAAAGGGCCAAGAGACCCAGTACTTC. Encoded protein: CASSPVKGQETQYF.

This clonotype was seen only a few times. The rearrangement uses TRBV20-1 and TRBJ2-7; D assignment may be TRBD1 or TRBD2 (5 bases each). V dropped 0 bases and J dropped 2 bases, with 17 bases sitting between them. This CDR3 region has 16 residues. The germline V gene encodes CDR1 DFQATT and CDR2 SNEGSKA (reference sequence). The chain's CDR3 is CSARDPRQRGAYEQYF. The DNA for the CDR3 is TGCAGTGCTAGAGATCCCCGGCAGAGAGGGGCCTACGAGCAGTACTTC.

This clonotype was counted a few times. This rearrangement joins TRBV29-1 to TRBJ2-7; TRBD2 matches at 7 bases. CDR3 length: 14 residues. V shed 6 bases, J shed 0 bases, and the junction held 8 bases outside the gene matches. Germline assignment: CDR1 SQVTM and CDR2 ANQGSEA. The CDR3 sequence: CSVTGRLASYEQYF. The CDR3 coding sequence is TGCAGCGTGACCGGTAGACTAGCCTCCTACGAGCAGTACTTC.

This clonotype was counted at least ten times. The CDR3 DNA reads TGTGCCAGCAGTTTAGACGGGGGGGTGGAGAAGCAGTTCTTC. Translation gives CASSLDGGVEKQFF. The V and J genes are TRBV12-3 or TRBV12-4 and TRBJ2-1, with TRBD2 matching over 8 bases. The V and J ends lost 1 base and 11 bases, in that order; junction bases with no gene match: 7. This CDR3 is 14 amino acids long.

The chain recombines TRBV6-6 with TRBJ2-1, with 10 positions matching TRBD2. V lost 5 bases, J lost 3 bases, and 7 bases stayed unmatched. The CDR3 runs to 16 residues. Germline CDR1 MNHNY, CDR2 SVGAGI (reference sequence). The CDR3 loop reads CASSELAGGLYNEQFF. For the CDR3, the DNA is TGTGCCAGCAGTGAGTTAGCGGGAGGCCTCTACAATGAGCAGTTCTTC.

This clonotype was counted at least ten times. This rearrangement joins TRBV6-5 to TRBJ2-3; 15 bases align to TRBD2. The CDR3 consists of 15 residues. V lost 6 bases to trimming and J lost 8 bases; unmatched junction nucleotides: 6. Germline V lookup: CDR1 MNHEY, CDR2 SVGAGI. The CDR3 sequence is CASRAGLAGGGTQYF. CDR3 sequence (DNA): TGTGCCAGCAGAGCGGGACTAGCGGGAGGAGGTACGCAGTATTTT.

This clonotype has a count of ten or more. V usage is TRBV4-1 and J usage is TRBJ2-5, with a tentative D call TRBD1 (5 bases). Deletions cut 4 bases from V and 3 bases from J, with 12 bases between. The CDR3 has 14 residues. The germline gives CDR1 MGHRA, CDR2 YSYEKL. The DNA for the CDR3 is TGCGCCAGCAGCCGCCCTGACAGAAAAGAGACCCAGTACTTC. This gives the protein CASSRPDRKETQYF.

The CDR3 DNA reads as TGTGCCAGCAGCTCGCTCACCCCGACAGCGGGAGGAAACAATGAGCAGTTCTTC. This encodes CASSSLTPTAGGNNEQFF. The V and J genes are TRBV5-4 and TRBJ2-1; 9 bases agree with TRBD2. CDR3 size: 18 residues. The V segment lost 3 bases and the J segment 5 bases; nucleotides outside the gene matches: 15. Per germline, CDR1 SGHNT and CDR2 YYREEE (reference sequence).

The V gene is TRBV20-1, the J gene TRBJ2-1; weak D call: TRBD2 (6 bases). The CDR3 sequence is 13 residues long. CDR1 and CDR2 from the germline V gene are DFQATT and SNEGSKA (reference sequence). Trimming took 5 bases from V and 8 from J, leaving 16 bases between them. As DNA, the CDR3 is TGCAGTGCTCCCCTCGGGAGCTTGCATGAGCAGTTCTTC. Its translation is CSAPLGSLHEQFF.